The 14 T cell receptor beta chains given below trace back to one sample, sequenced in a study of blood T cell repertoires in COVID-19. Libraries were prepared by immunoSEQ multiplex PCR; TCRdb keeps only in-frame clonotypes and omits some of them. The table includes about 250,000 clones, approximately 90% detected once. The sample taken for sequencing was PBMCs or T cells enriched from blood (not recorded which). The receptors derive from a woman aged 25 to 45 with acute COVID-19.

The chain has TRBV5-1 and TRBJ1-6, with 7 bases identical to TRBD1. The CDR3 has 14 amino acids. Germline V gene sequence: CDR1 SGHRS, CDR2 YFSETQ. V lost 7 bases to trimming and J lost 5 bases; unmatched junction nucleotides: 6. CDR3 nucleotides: TGCGCCAGCTCCCGGGACAGTAATAATTCACCCCTCCACTTT. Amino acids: CASSRDSNNSPLHF.

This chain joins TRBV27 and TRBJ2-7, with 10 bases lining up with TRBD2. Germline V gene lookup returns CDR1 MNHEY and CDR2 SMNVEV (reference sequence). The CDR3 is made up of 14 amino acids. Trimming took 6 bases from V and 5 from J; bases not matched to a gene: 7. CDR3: CASRRAGGLNEQYF. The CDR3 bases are TGTGCCAGCAGGAGAGCGGGGGGGCTCAACGAGCAGTACTTC.

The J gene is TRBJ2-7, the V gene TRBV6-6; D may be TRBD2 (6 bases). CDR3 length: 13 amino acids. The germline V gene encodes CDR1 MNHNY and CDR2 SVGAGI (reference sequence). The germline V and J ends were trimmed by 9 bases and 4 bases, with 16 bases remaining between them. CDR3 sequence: CARTRDGQYEQYF. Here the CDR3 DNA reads TGTGCCAGGACTAGGGACGGCCAATACGAGCAGTACTTC.

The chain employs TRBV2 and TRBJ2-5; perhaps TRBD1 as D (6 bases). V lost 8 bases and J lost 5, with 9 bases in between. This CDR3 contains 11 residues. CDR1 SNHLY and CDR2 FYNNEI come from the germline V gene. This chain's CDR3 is CASGGGETQYF. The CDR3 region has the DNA TGTGCCAGCGGGGGCGGGGAGACCCAGTACTTC. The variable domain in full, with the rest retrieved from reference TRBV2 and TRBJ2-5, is EPEVTQTPSHQVTQMGQEVILRCVPISNHLYFYWYRQILGQKVEFLVSFYNNEISEKSEIFDDQFSVERPDGSNFTLKIRSTKLEDSAMYFCASGGGETQYFGPGTRLLVL.

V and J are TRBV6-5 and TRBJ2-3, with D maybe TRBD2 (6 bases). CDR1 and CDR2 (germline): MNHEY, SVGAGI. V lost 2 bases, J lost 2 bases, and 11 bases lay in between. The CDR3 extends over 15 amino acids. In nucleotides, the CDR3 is TGTGCCAGCAGTTACGGCGGGGCCCCCACAGATACGCAGTATTTT. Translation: CASSYGGAPTDTQYF.

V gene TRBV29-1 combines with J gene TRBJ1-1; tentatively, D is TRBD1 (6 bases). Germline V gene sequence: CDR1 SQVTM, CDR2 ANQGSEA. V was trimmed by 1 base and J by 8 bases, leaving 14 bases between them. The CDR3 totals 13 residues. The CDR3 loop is CSVEVLPGEEAFF. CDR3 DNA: TGCAGCGTTGAAGTACTTCCAGGGGAGGAAGCTTTCTTT.

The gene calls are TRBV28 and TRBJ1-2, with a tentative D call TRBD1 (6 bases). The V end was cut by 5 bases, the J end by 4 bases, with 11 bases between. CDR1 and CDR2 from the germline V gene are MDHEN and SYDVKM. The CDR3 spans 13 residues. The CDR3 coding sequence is TGTGCCAGCAGTCCGGGGACAAGCTATGGCTACACCTTC. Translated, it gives CASSPGTSYGYTF.

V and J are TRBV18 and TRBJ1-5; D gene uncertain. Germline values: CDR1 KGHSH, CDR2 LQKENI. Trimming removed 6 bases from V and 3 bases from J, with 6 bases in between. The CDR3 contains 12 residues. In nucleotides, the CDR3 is TGTGCCAGCTCTAGTAACAATCAGCCCCAGCATTTT. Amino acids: CASSSNNQPQHF.

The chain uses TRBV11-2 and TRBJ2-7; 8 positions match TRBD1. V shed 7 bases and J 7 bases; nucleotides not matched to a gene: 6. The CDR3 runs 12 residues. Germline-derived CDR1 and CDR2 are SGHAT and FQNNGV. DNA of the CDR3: TGTGCCAGCAACCAGGGGGCGGGAGAGCAGTACTTC. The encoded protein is CASNQGAGEQYF.

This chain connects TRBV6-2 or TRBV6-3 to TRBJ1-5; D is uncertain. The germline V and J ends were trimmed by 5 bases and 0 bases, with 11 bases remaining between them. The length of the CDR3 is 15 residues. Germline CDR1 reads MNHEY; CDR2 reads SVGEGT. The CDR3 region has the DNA TGTGCCAGCAGTGAGGGCCCATATAGCAATCAGCCCCAGCATTTT. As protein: CASSEGPYSNQPQHF.

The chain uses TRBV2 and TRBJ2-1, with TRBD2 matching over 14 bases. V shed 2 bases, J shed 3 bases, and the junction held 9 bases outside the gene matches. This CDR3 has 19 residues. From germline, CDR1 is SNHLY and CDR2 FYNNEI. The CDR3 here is CASSERTRTSGGIYNEQFF. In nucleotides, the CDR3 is TGTGCCAGCAGTGAACGGACCAGGACTAGCGGGGGGATCTACAATGAGCAGTTCTTC.

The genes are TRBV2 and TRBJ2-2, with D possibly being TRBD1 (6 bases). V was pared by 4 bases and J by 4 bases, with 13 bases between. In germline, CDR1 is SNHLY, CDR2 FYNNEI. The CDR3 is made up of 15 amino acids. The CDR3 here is CASSARQGPTGELFF. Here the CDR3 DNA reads TGTGCCAGCAGTGCCCGCCAGGGGCCCACCGGGGAGCTGTTTTTT.

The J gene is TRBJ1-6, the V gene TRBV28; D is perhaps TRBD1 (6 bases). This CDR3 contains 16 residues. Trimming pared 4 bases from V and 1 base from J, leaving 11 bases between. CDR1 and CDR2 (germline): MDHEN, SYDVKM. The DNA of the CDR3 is TGTGCCAGCAGTTCCGAAGGGGGTTCCTATAATTCACCCCTCCACTTT. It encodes CASSSEGGSYNSPLHF. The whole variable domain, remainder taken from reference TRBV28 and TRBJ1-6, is DVKVTQSSRYLVKRTGEKVFLECVQDMDHENMFWYRQDPGLGLRLIYFSYDVKMKEKGDIPEGYSVSREKKERFSLILESASTNQTSMYLCASSSEGGSYNSPLHFGNGTRLTVT.

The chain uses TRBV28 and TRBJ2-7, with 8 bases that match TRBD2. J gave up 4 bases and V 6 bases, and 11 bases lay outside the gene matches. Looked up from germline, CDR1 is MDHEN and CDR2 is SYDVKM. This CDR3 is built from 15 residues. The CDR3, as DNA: TGTGCCAGCAGACCCGCCGGGACGGGGGGGTACGAGCAGTACTTC. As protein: CASRPAGTGGYEQYF.